This T cell receptor (beta chain) was sequenced during a study of metastatic and nonmetastatic thyroid tumors. All patients were treatment-naive before thyroid surgery. This clone was recorded many times. TCRdb redid the clone calls on the PCR reads using MiXCR. The table lists about 85,000 clones, roughly 8.6% of them singletons. This receptor was identified in a female donor with papillary thyroid cancer or a benign thyroid nodule (not recorded which). Some clones in this sample may be carry-over from other donors' samples. The sequenced sample consisted of blood.

In DNA, the CDR3 is TGCGCCAGCAGCTTGGAGGGGGCCTATGGCTACACCTTC. Translated, it gives CASSLEGAYGYTF. The V gene is TRBV5-1, the J gene TRBJ1-2, with TRBD1 identical over 7 bases. The CDR3 extends over 13 amino acids. The germline CDR1 and CDR2 sequences are SGHRS and YFSETQ. Unmatched junction bases numbered 0, after V lost 0 bases and J lost 4 bases.